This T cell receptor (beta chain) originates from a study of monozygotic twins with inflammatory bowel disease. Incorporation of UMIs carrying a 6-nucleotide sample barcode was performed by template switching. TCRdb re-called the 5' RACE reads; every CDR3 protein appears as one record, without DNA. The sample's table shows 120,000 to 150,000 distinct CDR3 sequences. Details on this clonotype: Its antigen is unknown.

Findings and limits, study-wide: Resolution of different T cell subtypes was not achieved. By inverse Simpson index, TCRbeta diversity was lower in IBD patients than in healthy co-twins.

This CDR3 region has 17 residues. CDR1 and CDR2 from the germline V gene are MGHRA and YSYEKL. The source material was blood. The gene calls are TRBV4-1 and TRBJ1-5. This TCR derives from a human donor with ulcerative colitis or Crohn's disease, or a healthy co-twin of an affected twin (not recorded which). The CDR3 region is CASSQAGGSLFRQPQHF.